This record concerns one T cell receptor (beta chain) sequence. The target antigen is unknown. This entry is derived from a study of blood T cells in healthy people across ages. Study conclusions and caveats: Estimates based on one million T cells were treated as lower bounds. Getting older went along with TCR beta diversity per million T cells dropping roughly linearly.

This CDR3 spans 14 amino acids. Trimming shortened V by 3 bases and J by 1 base, and 9 bases separated the two germline ends. Using a J-beta primer mix together with a sample-barcoded 5' primer, a second PCR was run for roughly 6 to 12 cycles. Each cDNA was tagged by a template-switch adaptor containing 12 random nucleotides. Sequencing yielded, for each sample, at least 3 million paired-end reads carrying CDR3. TCRdb fed the 5' RACE reads into MiXCR, producing one record per CDR3 protein. The sample shows around 800,000 distinct CDR3 sequences, around 45% of them seen only once. The receptor comes from a man older than 75 in good health. Material: blood. V usage is TRBV12-3 or TRBV12-4 and J usage is TRBJ1-1; possible D gene TRBD1, 6 bases. For the CDR3, the DNA is TGTGCCAGCAGTTTGGAGGGGGGGAACACTGAAGCTTTCTTT. It encodes CASSLEGGNTEAFF.